These T cell receptor beta chains were read from a single sample in a study of neurological immune-mediated disorders. TCRdb called the 5' RACE reads again in MiXCR, with one record for every CDR3 protein. The repertoire holds tens of thousands of distinct CDR3 sequences, roughly a tenth seen once, with more than 6.5% in the top ten. The sequencing sample was made of PBMCs. The receptors shown here come from a male donor with HTLV-1-associated myelopathy (HAM/TSP). Each CDR3 is given with its conserved first and last residue. The D gene is left open where the match is weak. For some rows the clone size is stated as once, few or many, or as a class when expanded; others skip it.

size: few; J: TRBJ1-2; V: TRBV12-3/TRBV12-4; D: NA; CDR3: CASSLAPRGVYGYTF; DNA: TGTGCCAGCAGTTTAGCCCCCCGTGGCGTGTATGGCTACACCTTC
size: many; J: TRBJ1-2; V: TRBV4-3; D: NA; CDR3: CASSLTVNYGYTF; DNA: TGCGCCAGCAGCCTGACAGTAAACTATGGCTACACCTTC
size: many; J: TRBJ2-3; V: TRBV6-1; D: NA; CDR3: CASTGGQTSDTQYF; DNA: TGTGCCAGCACGGGCGGACAGACTTCAGATACGCAGTATTTT
size: many; J: TRBJ1-1; V: TRBV6-5; D: NA; CDR3: CASSLGVNTEAFF; DNA: TGTGCCAGCAGTTTAGGGGTGAACACTGAAGCTTTCTTT
size: NA; J: TRBJ2-5; V: TRBV15; D: NA; CDR3: CATSRDVGWKPETQYF; DNA: TGTGCCACCAGCAGAGATGTGGGCTGGAAACCAGAGACCCAGTACTTC
size: many; J: TRBJ1-5; V: TRBV28; D: TRBD1; CDR3: CASSTRAGQGGNQPQHF; DNA: TGTGCCAGCAGTACCAGGGCGGGACAGGGAGGCAATCAGCCCCAGCATTTT
size: many; J: TRBJ2-2; V: TRBV30; D: NA; CDR3: CAWSPGGPGELFF; DNA: TGTGCCTGGAGCCCCGGGGGACCCGGGGAGCTGTTTTTT
size: many; J: TRBJ2-7; V: TRBV12-3/TRBV12-4; D: TRBD2; CDR3: CASSRGGQFYEQYF; DNA: TGTGCCAGCAGTCGGGGGGGGCAGTTCTACGAGCAGTACTTC
size: many; J: TRBJ1-1; V: TRBV20-1; D: NA; CDR3: CSARQNTEAFF; DNA: TGCAGTGCCAGACAGAACACTGAAGCTTTCTTT
size: many; J: TRBJ1-2; V: TRBV3-1; D: TRBD1; CDR3: CASSQNRGGYYGYTF; DNA: TGTGCCAGCAGCCAAAACAGGGGGGGATACTATGGCTACACCTTC
size: many; J: TRBJ1-5; V: TRBV6-5; D: NA; CDR3: CASSRTANQPQHF; DNA: TGTGCCAGCAGCCGAACAGCGAATCAGCCCCAGCATTTT
size: NA; J: TRBJ1-1; V: TRBV19; D: NA; CDR3: CASSRGAGANTEAFF; DNA: TGTGCCAGTAGTAGAGGGGCAGGGGCGAACACTGAAGCTTTCTTT
size: NA; J: TRBJ2-7; V: TRBV3-1; D: TRBD2; CDR3: CASSQIGVGGAEQYF; DNA: TGTGCCAGCAGCCAGATTGGGGTCGGGGGGGCCGAGCAGTACTTC
size: many; J: TRBJ2-7; V: TRBV5-1; D: NA; CDR3: CASSLAGPYEQYF; DNA: TGCGCCAGCAGCTTGGCAGGGCCCTACGAGCAGTACTTC
size: NA; J: TRBJ1-1; V: TRBV11-2; D: NA; CDR3: CASSLAAFGVNTEAFF; DNA: TGTGCCAGCAGCCTCGCGGCTTTTGGTGTGAACACTGAAGCTTTCTTT
size: many; J: TRBJ2-5; V: TRBV27; D: NA; CDR3: CASSLAGAPETQYF; DNA: TGTGCCAGCAGTTTAGCGGGCGCACCGGAGACCCAGTACTTC
size: many; J: TRBJ1-1; V: TRBV5-1; D: TRBD1; CDR3: CASGNRVFGRDRGYMNTEAFF; DNA: TGCGCCAGCGGGAATCGAGTCTTTGGCCGGGACAGGGGATATATGAACACTGAAGCTTTCTTT
size: many; J: TRBJ2-3; V: TRBV7-9; D: NA; CDR3: CASSHSGTDTQYF; DNA: TGTGCCAGCAGCCACTCGGGTACGGATACGCAGTATTTT
size: many; J: TRBJ2-1; V: TRBV24-1; D: NA; CDR3: CATGATYNEQFF; DNA: TGTGCCACAGGGGCGACGTACAATGAGCAGTTCTTC
size: NA; J: TRBJ1-2; V: TRBV6-6; D: NA; CDR3: CASSYEEGAGYTF; DNA: TGTGCCAGCAGTTACGAGGAGGGAGCTGGCTACACCTTC
size: once; J: TRBJ2-1; V: TRBV6-5; D: TRBD1; CDR3: CASSYIGGVSATYEQSF; DNA: TGTGCCAGCAGTTACATAGGGGGCGTATCGGCAACGTATGAGCAGTCCTTC
size: NA; J: TRBJ1-1; V: TRBV5-5; D: NA; CDR3: CASSFIANTEAFF; DNA: TGTGCCAGCAGCTTCATTGCGAACACTGAAGCTTTCTTT
size: many; J: TRBJ2-3; V: TRBV6-4; D: NA; CDR3: CASSDSATTDTQYF; DNA: TGTGCCAGCAGTGACTCTGCAACCACAGATACGCAGTATTTT